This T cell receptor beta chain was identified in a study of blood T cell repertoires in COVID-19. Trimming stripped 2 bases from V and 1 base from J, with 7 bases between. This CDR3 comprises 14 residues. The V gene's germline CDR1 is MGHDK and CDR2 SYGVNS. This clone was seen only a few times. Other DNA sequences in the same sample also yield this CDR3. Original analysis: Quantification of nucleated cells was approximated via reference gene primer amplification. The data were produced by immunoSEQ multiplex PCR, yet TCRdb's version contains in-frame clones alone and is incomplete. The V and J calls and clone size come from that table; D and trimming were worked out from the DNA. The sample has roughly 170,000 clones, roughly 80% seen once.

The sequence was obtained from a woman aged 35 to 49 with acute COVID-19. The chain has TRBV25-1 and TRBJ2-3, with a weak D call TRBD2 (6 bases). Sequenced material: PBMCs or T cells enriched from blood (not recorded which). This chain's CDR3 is CASSEPSGTDTQYF. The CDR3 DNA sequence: TGTGCCAGCAGTGAACCTAGCGGCACAGATACGCAGTATTTT. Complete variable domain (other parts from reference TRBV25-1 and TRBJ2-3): EADIYQTPRYLVIGTGKKITLECSQTMGHDKMYWYQQDPGMELHLIHYSYGVNSTEKGDLSSESTVSRIRTEHFPLTLESARPSHTSQYLCASSEPSGTDTQYFGPGTRLTVL.